This T cell receptor (beta chain) was found in a study of cytomegalovirus exposure and HLA in healthy donors. Study results and caveats: Among TCR sequences, most were rare, though some public TCRs appeared in many donors. In a later analysis, approximately 15,000 TCR beta sequences were associated with HLA alleles at 0.05 false discovery rate.

There are 14 residues in the CDR3. Trimming shortened V by 2 bases and J by 8 bases, and 15 bases separated the two germline ends. Germline CDR1 MNHNY, CDR2 SVGAGI (reference sequence). A multiplex PCR was run with 60 Vbeta primers and 13 Jbeta primers. Profiling relied on immunoSEQ multiplex PCR, and the TCRdb table lists in-frame clones only, not all of them. The data hold about 90,000 clones, with about 87% observed a single time. Concerning this clone: As yet, its antigen is unknown.

Source material: PBMCs. The TCR was taken from a young man in good health and CMV-seronegative. The chain carries TRBV6-6 and TRBJ1-2; D uncertain. CDR3 sequence (DNA): TGTGCCAGCAGTTACGAAGGAGAGATCGCCGGCTACACCTTC. This gives the protein CASSYEGEIAGYTF.